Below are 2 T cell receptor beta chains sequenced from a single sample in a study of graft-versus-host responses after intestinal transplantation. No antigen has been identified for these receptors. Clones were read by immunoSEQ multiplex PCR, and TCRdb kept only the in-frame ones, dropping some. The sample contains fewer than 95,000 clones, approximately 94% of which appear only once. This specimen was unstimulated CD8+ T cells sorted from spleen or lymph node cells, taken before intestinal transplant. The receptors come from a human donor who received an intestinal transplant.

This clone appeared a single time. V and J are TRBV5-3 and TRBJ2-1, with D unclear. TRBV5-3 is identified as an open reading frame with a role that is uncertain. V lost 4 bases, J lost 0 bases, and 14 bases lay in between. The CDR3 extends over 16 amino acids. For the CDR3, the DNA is TGTGCCAGAAGCGCCCCCTCTCGTAGCTCCTACAATGAGCAGTTCTTC. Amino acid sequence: CARSAPSRSSYNEQFF.

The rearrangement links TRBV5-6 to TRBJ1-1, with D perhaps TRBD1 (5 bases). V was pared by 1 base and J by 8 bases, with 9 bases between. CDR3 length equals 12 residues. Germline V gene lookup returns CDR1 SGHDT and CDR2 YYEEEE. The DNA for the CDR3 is TGTGCCAGCAGCTTGTCTGGGGCCGAAGCTTTCTTT. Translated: CASSLSGAEAFF.